The 6 T cell receptor beta chains given below trace back to one sample, sequenced in a study of T-cell reconstitution after alpha-beta-depleted transplantation in children. Unique molecular identifiers were used to barcode this TCRbeta library. TCRdb re-analysed the PCR reads in MiXCR, keeping a single row per CDR3 protein. This table has around 70,000 distinct CDR3 sequences, roughly 11% appearing once. Here the sequenced sample was PBMCs, taken before TCRalphabeta/CD19-depleted stem cell transplant. Source of these receptors: a boy aged 10-17 years with acute myeloid leukemia, due to receive a stem cell transplant.

This clonotype was detected many times. V is TRBV25-1 and J is TRBJ2-7; D might be TRBD2 (5 bases). Trimming took 5 bases from V and 3 from J, leaving 17 bases between them. The CDR3 spans 15 residues. CDR1 is MGHDK, CDR2 SYGVNS, per germline. For the CDR3, the DNA is TGTGCCAGCAGTAGCCCGACCAGCGGAAGCTACGAGCAGTACTTC. This translates into CASSSPTSGSYEQYF.

This chain uses TRBV4-1 with TRBJ2-3; 8 bases fit TRBD2. After removal of 1 base from V and 4 bases from J, the junction contained 7 bases not matched to a gene. The CDR3 sequence is 16 residues long. Germline lookup yields CDR1 MGHRA and CDR2 YSYEKL. The CDR3 region has the DNA TGCGCCAGCAGCCAAGGACCAAGCGGGGGTTCAGATACGCAGTATTTT. Translation gives CASSQGPSGGSDTQYF.

The sample holds many counts of this clonotype. This sequence joins TRBV7-9 and TRBJ2-5; TRBD1 might be the D (5 bases). Germline CDR1 and CDR2: SEHNR and FQNEAQ (reference sequence). V lost 1 base and J 5 bases, leaving 17 bases between the germline ends. The CDR3 runs to 16 residues. CDR3 region: CASSLVVHHSGETQYF. The CDR3 coding sequence is TGTGCCAGCAGCTTAGTGGTACACCACTCAGGGGAGACCCAGTACTTC.

V gene TRBV5-6 combines with J gene TRBJ1-1; possible D gene TRBD1, 5 bases. CDR3 size: 14 residues. Germline CDR1 and CDR2: SGHDT and YYEEEE. V was pared by 1 base and J by 4 bases, with 11 bases between. CDR3 bases: TGTGCCAGCAGCTTGCAGGGACGGGGCACTGAAGCTTTCTTT. It yields the protein CASSLQGRGTEAFF.

At least ten counts were recorded for this clonotype. The rearrangement joins TRBV3-1 to TRBJ2-1; 7 bases match TRBD1. The CDR3 has 15 residues. V shed 1 base and J 7 bases; nucleotides not matched to a gene: 7. Germline V gene sequence: CDR1 LGHDT, CDR2 YNNKEL (reference sequence). CDR3 sequence: CASSQGPGGSNEQFF. The CDR3 region has the DNA TGTGCCAGCAGCCAAGGTCCAGGGGGATCGAATGAGCAGTTCTTC.

This clonotype was detected ten times or more. The chain has TRBV24-1 and TRBJ1-5; possibly TRBD1 for D (6 bases). Trimming stripped 4 bases from V and 1 base from J, with 10 bases between. CDR1 and CDR2 from the germline V gene are KGHDR and SFDVKD. The CDR3 runs to 15 residues. CDR3 DNA: TGTGCCACCAGTGACCCGCAGGGGAGCAATCAGCCCCAGCATTTT. Protein sequence: CATSDPQGSNQPQHF.